These 13 T cell receptor beta chains originate from one sample sequenced in a study of vaccination effects on CD4 cells after COVID-19. Upon completion of around eleven days in culture, CD4+ T cells were isolated. For these TCRs, the target antigens are not known. Clones were sequenced by immunoSEQ multiplex PCR, and TCRdb holds only the in-frame ones, with some missing. The sample shows 45,000 to 75,000 clones, about 74% of them seen only once. This material consisted of CD4+ T cells from PBMCs cultured without peptide, taken before COVID-19 vaccination. These receptors were collected from a human donor who received a COVID-19 vaccine.

The J gene is TRBJ1-2, the V gene TRBV2, with D possibly TRBD1 on 6 matching bases. The length of the CDR3 is 16 residues. Trimming removed 8 bases from V and 1 base from J, with 20 bases in between. Germline V gene lookup returns CDR1 SNHLY and CDR2 FYNNEI. The CDR3: CASPRDTYRRNYGYTF. The CDR3, as DNA: TGTGCCAGCCCCCGGGACACCTACCGTCGTAACTATGGCTACACCTTC.

The J gene is TRBJ2-5, the V gene TRBV7-2; 10 bases map to TRBD2. CDR1 is SGHTA and CDR2 is FQGNSA in the germline V gene. After removal of 4 bases from V and 5 bases from J, the junction contained 4 bases not matched to a gene. The CDR3 consists of 14 residues. CDR3 coding DNA: TGTGCCAGCAGCTCTCAAGCGGGGGGGGAGACCCAGTACTTC. It specifies CASSSQAGGETQYF.

The V and J genes are TRBV18 and TRBJ2-2; TRBD2 agrees at 8 bases. Trimming took 6 bases from V and 5 from J; bases not matched to a gene: 14. This CDR3 is built from 17 residues. Per germline, CDR1 KGHSH and CDR2 LQKENI. The CDR3 loop reads CASSTTRGTRGTGELFF. The CDR3 nucleotides read TGTGCCAGCTCCACGACTCGCGGGACTAGGGGTACCGGGGAGCTGTTTTTT.

V gene TRBV4-1 combines with J gene TRBJ2-4; no clear D. Germline V gene data show CDR1 as MGHRA and CDR2 as YSYEKL. CDR3 length: 13 amino acids. V was cut by 1 base and J by 1 base, with 2 bases left in between. CDR3 nucleotides: TGCGCCAGCAGCCAAGTGGCCAAAAACATTCAGTACTTC. Its protein product is CASSQVAKNIQYF.

V usage is TRBV28 and J usage is TRBJ2-3; D is perhaps TRBD2 (6 bases). CDR3 length equals 14 residues. Trimming pared 5 bases from V and 4 bases from J, leaving 13 bases between. Germline V CDR1 and CDR2: MDHEN, SYDVKM. The CDR3 DNA reads as TGTGCCAGCAGTGGCTGGCGGGAAGCAGATACGCAGTATTTT. Translation gives CASSGWREADTQYF.

On this clone itself: The junction departs from germline at one end; a sequencing error may be responsible. In DNA, the CDR3 is TGTGCCAGCACAAGGGGTGGGACGCGGTTT. Translated: CASTRGGTRF. This rearrangement joins TRBV2 to TRBJ1-1, with D possibly being TRBD1 (5 bases). Germline V CDR1 and CDR2: SNHLY, FYNNEI. The CDR3 covers 10 residues.

The chain employs TRBV6-4 and TRBJ1-3; unclear D gene. CDR3 length: 13 residues. Trimming stripped 5 bases from V and 0 bases from J, with 5 bases between. Germline V gene lookup returns CDR1 MRHNA and CDR2 SNTAGT. For the CDR3, the DNA is TGTGCCAGCAGTCCGGACTCTGGAAACACCATATATTTT. Translation gives CASSPDSGNTIYF.

The rearrangement uses TRBV11-3 and TRBJ1-5; a possible D gene is TRBD1 (5 bases). V lost 2 bases and J 7 bases, leaving 6 bases between the germline ends. The CDR3 covers 12 residues. Germline CDR1 SGHNT, CDR2 YENEEA. CDR3 DNA sequence: TGTGCCAGCAGCTTATGGGGCCAGCCCCAGCATTTT. Encoded protein: CASSLWGQPQHF.

This clone was seen a few times. The CDR3 is CASSQGGRTYEQYV. Here the CDR3 DNA reads TGTGCCAGCAGCCAGGGCGGCCGGACCTACGAGCAGTACGTC. The J gene is TRBJ2-7, the V gene TRBV28, with a possible D match to TRBD1 (5 bases). The V end lost 6 bases, the J end lost 2 bases, and 14 bases lay between the germline ends. There are 14 residues in the CDR3. In germline, CDR1 is MDHEN, CDR2 SYDVKM.

Only a few counts were recorded for this clone. The gene calls are TRBV7-6 and TRBJ1-5; no definite D call. The CDR3 spans 13 residues. Trimming removed 0 bases at V and 4 bases at J, with 4 bases between. Germline values: CDR1 SGHVS, CDR2 FNYEAQ. The CDR3 protein is CASSLAQNQPQHF. CDR3 sequence (DNA): TGTGCCAGCAGCTTAGCCCAGAATCAGCCCCAGCATTTT.

The genes are TRBV6-1 and TRBJ1-1; D is ambiguous. This CDR3 region has 12 residues. Trimming shortened V by 3 bases and J by 8 bases, and 10 bases separated the two germline ends. Germline CDR1 is MNHNS and CDR2 is SASEGT. The CDR3 spells CASSDVGREAFF. The CDR3 DNA is TGTGCCAGCAGTGATGTGGGGAGAGAAGCTTTCTTT.

The chain combines TRBV6-5 with TRBJ1-2; D uncertain. V gave up 0 bases and J gave up 8 bases, with 19 bases separating them. This CDR3 is 16 amino acids long. The germline V gene encodes CDR1 MNHEY and CDR2 SVGAGI. CDR3 coding DNA: TGTGCCAGCAGTTACTCGAATTCGGTCGGGCGATCAGGCTACACCTTC. Protein sequence: CASSYSNSVGRSGYTF.

The chain uses TRBV6-5 and TRBJ1-4; D is unclear. The CDR3 has 13 residues. Germline loops: CDR1 MNHEY, CDR2 SVGAGI. V was cut by 11 bases and J by 8 bases, with 18 bases left in between. DNA of the CDR3: TGTGCCGCAGGCTCCGGGGAAGGAGAAAAACTGTTTTTT. This translates into CAAGSGEGEKLFF.